This entry features one TCR beta chain sequence. Trimming took off 7 bases at V and 3 bases at J, with 16 bases between the two ends. CDR3 length equals 15 residues. The germline V gene encodes CDR1 LNHDA and CDR2 SQIVND (reference sequence). The data were taken from a study of OX40 agonist ivuxolimab in advanced cancers. Background on the study: Every 2 weeks, ivuxolimab was infused into the patients intravenously at between 0.01 and 10 mg/kg.

The table came from immunoSEQ multiplex PCR; TCRdb's copy has only in-frame clones and leaves some out. In the table there are tens of thousands of clones, approximately 86% of which are singletons. This chain links TRBV19 with TRBJ1-3; D call uncertain. The sequencing here drew on CD4+ or CD8+ T cells sorted from blood, taken in a trial of the OX40 agonist ivuxolimab. This receptor was taken from an adult with an advanced solid tumor such as melanoma, head and neck, liver or kidney cancer. DNA for the CDR3: TGTGCCAGTATCCCCCCGGCGGCTAATGGAAACACCATATATTTT. It specifies CASIPPAANGNTIYF.